Below, one TCR beta chain is given with its context. The antigen is unknown. The CDR3 spans 13 residues. The germline V gene has CDR1 SGHRS and CDR2 YFSETQ. V gave up 3 bases and J gave up 4 bases, with 8 bases separating them. The PCR contained 60 Vbeta and 13 Jbeta primers. Data came from immunoSEQ multiplex PCR; TCRdb stores just in-frame clones and leaves some out. The top ten clones hold around 4% of a sample with more than 95,000 clones, about 86% of them seen once. The data were taken from a study of cytomegalovirus exposure and HLA in healthy donors. Study-wide results and limits: Apart from CMV serostatus, no immune exposure information was available. Indistinguishable V segments, including TRBV6-2 and TRBV6-3, were excluded. A later analysis reportedly identified an Asian-associated ancestry cluster as carrying fewer N-insertions than the 666-donor mean.

The TCR sequence derives from a woman aged 30 to 39 in good health and CMV-seronegative. The sample consisted of PBMCs. This sequence joins TRBV5-1 and TRBJ1-3; D is unresolved. Written as DNA, the CDR3 is TGCGCCAGCAGCTCGGTCTCCGGAAACACCATATATTTT. Protein product: CASSSVSGNTIYF.